These 4 T cell receptor beta chains were all obtained from the same sample, sequenced in a study of siplizumab effects on memory and regulatory T cells. Sequencing used immunoSEQ multiplex PCR; TCRdb keeps in-frame clones, though not all of them. Counted here are about 100,000 clones, 80% to 95% occurring once; the ten biggest clones make up roughly 2.7%. Sequencing input: CD4+ T cells sorted from blood. Receptors were obtained from a human donor in good health. Some clones in this sample may be carry-over from other donors' samples.

The gene calls are TRBV15 and TRBJ2-6; D is undetermined. V was pared by 1 base and J by 2 bases, with 9 bases between. Germline assignment: CDR1 LNHNV and CDR2 YYDKDF (reference sequence). There are 16 residues in the CDR3. The CDR3 here is CATSRVVGTGANVLTF. The DNA of the CDR3 is TGTGCCACCAGCAGAGTTGTGGGTACTGGGGCCAACGTCCTGACTTTC.

CDR3 DNA sequence: TGTGCCAGCAGTCATCGATTGGGGGCCTACGAGCAGTACTTC. Amino acid sequence: CASSHRLGAYEQYF. The chain is built from TRBV14 and TRBJ2-7, with D perhaps assigned TRBD1 or TRBD2 (5 bases each). Germline assignment: CDR1 SGHDN and CDR2 FVKESK. Trimming removed 6 bases from V and 2 bases from J, with 14 bases in between. This CDR3 spans 14 amino acids. Supplemented by reference TRBV14 and TRBJ2-7, the full variable domain reads EAGVTQFPSHSVIEKGQTVTLRCDPISGHDNLYWYRRVMGKEIKFLLHFVKESKQDESGMPNNRFLAERTGGTYSTLKVQPAELEDSGVYFCASSHRLGAYEQYFGPGTRLTVT.

This sequence joins TRBV2 and TRBJ2-5, with D unresolved. The CDR3 loop spans 12 amino acids. CDR1 is SNHLY, CDR2 FYNNEI, per germline. Between the trimmed V and J ends, which lost 8 bases and 4 bases, there was a span of 11 bases. The DNA for the CDR3 is TGTGCCAGCCACCTGTGGGGAGAGACCCAGTACTTC. This translates into CASHLWGETQYF.

This clone came up once. The chain joins TRBV19 to TRBJ2-5; tentatively, D is TRBD1 (5 bases). The CDR3 is made up of 15 amino acids. The germline gives CDR1 LNHDA, CDR2 SQIVND (reference sequence). The V end lost 5 bases, the J end lost 6 bases, and 19 bases lay between the germline ends. The CDR3 here is CASSVSPGRVQTQYF. The CDR3 region has the DNA TGTGCCAGTAGTGTATCACCAGGCAGGGTGCAGACCCAGTACTTC.